This is a list of T cell receptor beta chains from one sample in a study of blood T cell repertoires in COVID-19. Clones were read by immunoSEQ multiplex PCR, and TCRdb kept only the in-frame ones, dropping some. The table lists about 94,000 clones, around 81% of them singletons. The specimen was peripheral blood. All receptors come from a man aged 55 to 70 with acute or convalescent COVID-19. Each CDR3 is given with its conserved first and last residue. D genes are given only for firm matches. The size entry is marked missing in some rows and otherwise reads once, few, many or a size class.

j_call,v_call,d_call,clone_size,cdr3_nt,cdr3_aa
TRBJ2-2,TRBV6-5,TRBD1,-,TGTGCCAGCAGTTCGACAGGGATCAGCACCGGGGAGCTGTTTTTT,CASSSTGISTGELFF
TRBJ1-1,TRBV19,-,-,TGTGCCAGTAGTATAGACGAGTTTGAAGCTTTCTTT,CASSIDEFEAFF
TRBJ2-3,TRBV5-5,-,-,TGTGCCAGCAGCTTTCGGGTGGGAGATACGCAGTATTTT,CASSFRVGDTQYF
TRBJ2-3,TRBV18,-,-,TGTGCCAGCTCCGACCGGGACTGGGACACAGATACGCAGTATTTT,CASSDRDWDTDTQYF
TRBJ2-5,TRBV7-8,-,-,TGTGCCAGCAGCAAGACAGAAGAGACCCAGTACTTC,CASSKTEETQYF
TRBJ1-2,TRBV12-3/TRBV12-4,-,-,TGTGCCAGCAGTGACTCGACAGCTAATGGCTACACCTTC,CASSDSTANGYTF
TRBJ2-7,TRBV15,-,-,TGTGCCACCAGCCAATCGGCGGCCTCGAAGGGGGAGCAGTACTTC,CATSQSAASKGEQYF
TRBJ2-7,TRBV12-3/TRBV12-4,-,-,TGTGCCAGCAGTTTAGGGACTAAGTACGAGCAGTACTTC,CASSLGTKYEQYF
TRBJ1-5,TRBV13,-,-,TGTGCCAGCAGCTTAGGAGGGCGGGCAGCCGTATATCAGCCCCAGCATTTT,CASSLGGRAAVYQPQHF
TRBJ2-7,TRBV18,TRBD1,few,TGTGCCAGCTCACTGGGACAGGGAAAAGACTACGAGCAGTACTTC,CASSLGQGKDYEQYF
TRBJ2-4,TRBV2,-,-,TGTGCCAGCAGTGTTCAGGGAAACATTCAGTACTTC,CASSVQGNIQYF
TRBJ2-2,TRBV18,TRBD1,-,TGTGCCAGCTCACCGGGCCAGGGGGCCGCCGGGGAGCTGTTTTTT,CASSPGQGAAGELFF
TRBJ1-1,TRBV28,-,-,TGTGCCAGCAGTTTTGGAGGGGCCACTGAAGCTTTCTTT,CASSFGGATEAFF
TRBJ1-2,TRBV5-1,-,-,TGCGCCAGCAGCTTGGAACGGGGCTATGGCTACACCTTC,CASSLERGYGYTF
TRBJ1-3,TRBV5-4,TRBD1,-,TGTGCCAGCAGCCCTGGGACAGGGAACGGAAACACCATATATTTT,CASSPGTGNGNTIYF
TRBJ1-5,TRBV30,-,-,TGTGCCTGGAGTGTATCCAGGCCATATAGCAATCAGCCCCAGCATTTT,CAWSVSRPYSNQPQHF
TRBJ1-2,TRBV4-2,TRBD1,-,TGTGCCAGCAGCCAAGATTCTCAGGACAGGGCTGGCTACACCTTC,CASSQDSQDRAGYTF
TRBJ1-1,TRBV6-2/TRBV6-3,TRBD1,-,TGTGCCAGCAGTAAGGACAGGGGGCTGGGGACTGAAGCTTTCTTT,CASSKDRGLGTEAFF
TRBJ2-3,TRBV19,-,-,TGTGCCAGTAGTACCAACAGGGAATCCACAGATACGCAGTATTTT,CASSTNRESTDTQYF
TRBJ1-5,TRBV19,-,few,TGTGCCAGTGGGGGGGCGATAGACAGAATCTATCAGCCCCAGCATTTT,CASGGAIDRIYQPQHF
TRBJ2-3,TRBV9,-,-,TGTGCCAGCAGCGTAGGCCAGCGGGTGTCCGATACGCAGTATTTT,CASSVGQRVSDTQYF
TRBJ1-2,TRBV5-5,-,few,TGTGCCAGCAGCCCGGGGGATGGCTATGGCTACACCTTC,CASSPGDGYGYTF
TRBJ1-4,TRBV18,-,-,TGTGCCAGCTCACCTCGACAAGCAACTAATGAAAAACTGTTTTTT,CASSPRQATNEKLFF
TRBJ2-3,TRBV5-5,TRBD1,-,TGTGCCAGCAGCTTACACAGGGGGCTAGGCACAGATACGCAGTATTTT,CASSLHRGLGTDTQYF
TRBJ1-2,TRBV5-1,TRBD1,-,TGCGCCAGCAGCTTGGGGGACAGAGGGGGCTACACCTTC,CASSLGDRGGYTF
TRBJ2-7,TRBV27,TRBD1,-,TGTGCCAGCAGTTTAGGGACAGGGGCCTACGAGCAGTACTTC,CASSLGTGAYEQYF